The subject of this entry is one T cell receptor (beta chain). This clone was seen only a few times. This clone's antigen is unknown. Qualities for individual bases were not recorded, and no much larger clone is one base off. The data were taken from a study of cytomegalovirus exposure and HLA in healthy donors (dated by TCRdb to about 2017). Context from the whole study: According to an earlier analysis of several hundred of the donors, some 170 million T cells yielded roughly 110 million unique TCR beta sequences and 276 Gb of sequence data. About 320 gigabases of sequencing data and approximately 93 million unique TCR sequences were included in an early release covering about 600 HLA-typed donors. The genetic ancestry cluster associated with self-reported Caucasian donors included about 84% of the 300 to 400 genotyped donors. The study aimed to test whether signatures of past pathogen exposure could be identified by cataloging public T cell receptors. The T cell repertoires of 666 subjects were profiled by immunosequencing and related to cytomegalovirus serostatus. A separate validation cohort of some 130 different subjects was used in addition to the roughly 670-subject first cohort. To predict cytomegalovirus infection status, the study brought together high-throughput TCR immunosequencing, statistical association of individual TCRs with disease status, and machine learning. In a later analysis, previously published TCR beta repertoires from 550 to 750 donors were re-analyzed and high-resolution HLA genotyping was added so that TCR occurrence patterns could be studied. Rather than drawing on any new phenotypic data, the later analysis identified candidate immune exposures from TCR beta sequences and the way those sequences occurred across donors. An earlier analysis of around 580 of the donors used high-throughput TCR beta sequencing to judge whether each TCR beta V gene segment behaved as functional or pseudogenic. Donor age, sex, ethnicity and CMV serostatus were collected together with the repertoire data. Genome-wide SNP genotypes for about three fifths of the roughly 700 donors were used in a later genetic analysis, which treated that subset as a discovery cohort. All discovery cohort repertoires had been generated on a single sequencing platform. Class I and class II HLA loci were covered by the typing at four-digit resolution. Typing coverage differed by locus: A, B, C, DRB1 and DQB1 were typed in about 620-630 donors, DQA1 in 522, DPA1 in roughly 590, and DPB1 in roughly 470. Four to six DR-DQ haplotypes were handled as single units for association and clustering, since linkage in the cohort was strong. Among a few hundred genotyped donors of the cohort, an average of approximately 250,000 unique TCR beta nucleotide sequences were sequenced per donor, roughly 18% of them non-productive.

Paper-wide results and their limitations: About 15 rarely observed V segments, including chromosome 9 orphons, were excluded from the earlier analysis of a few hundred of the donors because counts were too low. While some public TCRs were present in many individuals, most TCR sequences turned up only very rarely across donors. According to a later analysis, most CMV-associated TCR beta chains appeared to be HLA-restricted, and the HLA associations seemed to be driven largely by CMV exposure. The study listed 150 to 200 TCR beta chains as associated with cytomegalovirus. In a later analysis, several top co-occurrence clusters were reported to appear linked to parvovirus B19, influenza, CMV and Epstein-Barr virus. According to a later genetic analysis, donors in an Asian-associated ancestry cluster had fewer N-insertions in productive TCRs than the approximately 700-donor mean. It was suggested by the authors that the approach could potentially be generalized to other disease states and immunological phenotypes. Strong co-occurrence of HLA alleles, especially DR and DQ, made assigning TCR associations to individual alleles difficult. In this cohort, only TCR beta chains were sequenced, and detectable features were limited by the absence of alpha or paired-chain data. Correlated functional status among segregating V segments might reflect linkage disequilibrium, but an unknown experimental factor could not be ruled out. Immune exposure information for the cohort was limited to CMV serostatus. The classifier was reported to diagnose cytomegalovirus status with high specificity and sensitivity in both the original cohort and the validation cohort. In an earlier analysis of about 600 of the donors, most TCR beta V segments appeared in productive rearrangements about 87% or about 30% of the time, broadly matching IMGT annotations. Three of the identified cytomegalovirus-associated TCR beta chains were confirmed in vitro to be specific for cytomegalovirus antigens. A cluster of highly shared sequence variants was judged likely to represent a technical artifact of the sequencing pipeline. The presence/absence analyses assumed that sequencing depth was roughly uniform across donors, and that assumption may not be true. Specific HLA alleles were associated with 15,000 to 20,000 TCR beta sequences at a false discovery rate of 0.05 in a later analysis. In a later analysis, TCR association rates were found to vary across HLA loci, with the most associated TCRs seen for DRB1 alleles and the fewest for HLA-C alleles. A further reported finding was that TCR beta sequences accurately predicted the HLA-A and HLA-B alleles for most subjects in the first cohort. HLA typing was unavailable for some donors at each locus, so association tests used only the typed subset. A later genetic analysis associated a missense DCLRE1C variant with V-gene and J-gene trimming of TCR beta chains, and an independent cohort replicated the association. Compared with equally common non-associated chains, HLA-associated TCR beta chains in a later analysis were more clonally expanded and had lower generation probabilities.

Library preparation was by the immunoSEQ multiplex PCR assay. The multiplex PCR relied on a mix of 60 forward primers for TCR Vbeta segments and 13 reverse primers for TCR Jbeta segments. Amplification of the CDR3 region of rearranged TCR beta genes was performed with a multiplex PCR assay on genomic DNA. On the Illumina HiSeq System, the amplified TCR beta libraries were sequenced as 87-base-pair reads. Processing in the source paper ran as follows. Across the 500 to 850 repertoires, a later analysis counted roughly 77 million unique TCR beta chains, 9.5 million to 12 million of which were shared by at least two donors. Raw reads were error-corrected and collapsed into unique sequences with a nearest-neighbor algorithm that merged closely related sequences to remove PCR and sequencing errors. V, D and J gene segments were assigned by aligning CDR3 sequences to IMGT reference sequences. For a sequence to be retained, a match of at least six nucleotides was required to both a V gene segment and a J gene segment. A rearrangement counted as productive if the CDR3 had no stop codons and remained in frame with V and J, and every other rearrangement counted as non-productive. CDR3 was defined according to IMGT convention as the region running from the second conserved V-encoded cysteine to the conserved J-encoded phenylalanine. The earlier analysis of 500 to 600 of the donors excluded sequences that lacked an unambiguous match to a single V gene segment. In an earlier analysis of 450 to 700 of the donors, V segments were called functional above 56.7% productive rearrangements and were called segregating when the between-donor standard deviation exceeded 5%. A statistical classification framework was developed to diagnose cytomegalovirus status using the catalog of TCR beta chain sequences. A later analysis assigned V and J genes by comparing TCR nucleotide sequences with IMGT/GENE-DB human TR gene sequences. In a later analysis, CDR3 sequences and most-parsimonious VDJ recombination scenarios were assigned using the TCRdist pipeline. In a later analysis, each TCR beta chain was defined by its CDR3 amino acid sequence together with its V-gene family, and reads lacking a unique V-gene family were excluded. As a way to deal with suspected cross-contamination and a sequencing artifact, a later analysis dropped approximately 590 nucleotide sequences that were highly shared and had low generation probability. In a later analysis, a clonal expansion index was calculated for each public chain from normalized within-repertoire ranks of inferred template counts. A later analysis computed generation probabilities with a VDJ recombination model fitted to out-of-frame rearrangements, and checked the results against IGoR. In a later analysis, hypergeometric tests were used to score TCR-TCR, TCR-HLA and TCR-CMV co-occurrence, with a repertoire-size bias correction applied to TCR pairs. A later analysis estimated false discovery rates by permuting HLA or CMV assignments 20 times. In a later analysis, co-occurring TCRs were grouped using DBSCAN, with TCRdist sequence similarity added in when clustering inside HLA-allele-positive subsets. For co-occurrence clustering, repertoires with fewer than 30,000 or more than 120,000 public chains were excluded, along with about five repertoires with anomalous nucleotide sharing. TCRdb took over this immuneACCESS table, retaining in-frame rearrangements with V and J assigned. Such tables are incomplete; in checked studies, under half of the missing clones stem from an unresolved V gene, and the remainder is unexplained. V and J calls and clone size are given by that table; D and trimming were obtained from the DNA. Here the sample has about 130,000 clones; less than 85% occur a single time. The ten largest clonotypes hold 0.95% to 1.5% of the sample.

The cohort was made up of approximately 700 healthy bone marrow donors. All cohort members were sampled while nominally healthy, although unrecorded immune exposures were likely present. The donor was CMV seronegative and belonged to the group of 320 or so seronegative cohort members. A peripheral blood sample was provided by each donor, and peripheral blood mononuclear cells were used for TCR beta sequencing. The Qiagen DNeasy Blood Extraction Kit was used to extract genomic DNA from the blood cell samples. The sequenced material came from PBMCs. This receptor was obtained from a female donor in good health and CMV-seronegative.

The DNA reads as follows: TGCGCCAGCAGTAGGAGACAGGGGGCTTCGGAGACCCAGTACTTC. It is translated as CASSRRQGASETQYF. This chain joins TRBV10-1 to TRBJ2-5; TRBD1 matches 10 bases in the middle. According to the germline V gene (reference sequence), CDR1 reads WNHNN and CDR2 reads SYGVQD. Trimming takes 5 bases off V and 5 bases off J; junction bases not matched to a gene: 8. Inclusive of the bounding cysteine and phenylalanine, the CDR3 is 15 residues long. Only CDR3 DNA remains: 45 bases, in frame from the first base.